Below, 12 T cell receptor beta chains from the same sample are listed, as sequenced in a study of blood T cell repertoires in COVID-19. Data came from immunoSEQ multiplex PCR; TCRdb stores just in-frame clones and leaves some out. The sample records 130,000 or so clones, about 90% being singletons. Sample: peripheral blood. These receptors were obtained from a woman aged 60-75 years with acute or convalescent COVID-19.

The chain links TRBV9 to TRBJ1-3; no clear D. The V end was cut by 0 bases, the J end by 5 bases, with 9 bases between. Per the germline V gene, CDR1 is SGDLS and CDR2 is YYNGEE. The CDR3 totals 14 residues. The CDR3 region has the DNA TGTGCCAGCAGCGTAGAAGGAGGCAGAAACACCATATATTTT. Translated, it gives CASSVEGGRNTIYF.

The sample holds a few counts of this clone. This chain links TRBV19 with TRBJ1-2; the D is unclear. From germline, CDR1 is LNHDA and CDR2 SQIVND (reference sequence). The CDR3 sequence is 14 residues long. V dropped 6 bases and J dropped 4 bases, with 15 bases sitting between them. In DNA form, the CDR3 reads TGTGCCAGTAGGCCAGAAACCCATGGCTATGGCTACACCTTC. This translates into CASRPETHGYGYTF.

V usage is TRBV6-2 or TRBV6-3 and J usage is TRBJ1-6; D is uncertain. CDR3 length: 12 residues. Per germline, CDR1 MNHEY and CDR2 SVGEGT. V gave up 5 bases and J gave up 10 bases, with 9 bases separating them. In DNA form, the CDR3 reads TGTGCCAGCAGTACGTTCTACTCACCCCTCCACTTT. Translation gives CASSTFYSPLHF.

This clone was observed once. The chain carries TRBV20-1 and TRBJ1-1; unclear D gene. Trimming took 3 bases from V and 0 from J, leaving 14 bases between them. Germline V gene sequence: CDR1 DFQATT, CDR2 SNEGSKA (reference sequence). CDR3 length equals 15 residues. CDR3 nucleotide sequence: TGCAGTGCTAGTTCTATTAACGCACTGAACACTGAAGCTTTCTTT. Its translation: CSASSINALNTEAFF.

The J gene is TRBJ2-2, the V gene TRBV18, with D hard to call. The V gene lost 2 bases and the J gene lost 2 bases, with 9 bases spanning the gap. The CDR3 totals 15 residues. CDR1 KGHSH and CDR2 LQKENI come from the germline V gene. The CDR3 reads CASSPVEENTGELFF. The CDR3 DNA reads TGTGCCAGCTCACCAGTAGAAGAAAACACCGGGGAGCTGTTTTTT.

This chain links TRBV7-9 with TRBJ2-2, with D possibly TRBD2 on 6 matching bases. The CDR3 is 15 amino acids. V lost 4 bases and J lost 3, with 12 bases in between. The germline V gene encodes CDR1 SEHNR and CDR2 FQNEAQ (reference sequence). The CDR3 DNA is TGTGCCAGCAGCTCCTCGGGACTCTACACCGGGGAGCTGTTTTTT. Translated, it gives CASSSSGLYTGELFF.

The chain's CDR3 is CAWNRQEEAFF. Written as DNA, the CDR3 is TGTGCCTGGAACAGACAGGAGGAAGCTTTCTTT. V gene TRBV30 combines with J gene TRBJ1-1; perhaps TRBD1 as D (6 bases). Deletions cut 4 bases from V and 8 bases from J, with 11 bases between. This CDR3 region has 11 residues. Looked up from germline, CDR1 is GTSNPN and CDR2 is SVGIG (reference sequence).

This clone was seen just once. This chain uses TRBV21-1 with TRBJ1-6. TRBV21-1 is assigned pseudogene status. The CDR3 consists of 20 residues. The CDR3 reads CASTQIRGGMCPGNNSPLHF. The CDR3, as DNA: TGTGCCAGCACTCAAATTCGGGGGGGTATGTGCCCGGGTAATAATTCACCCCTCCACTTT.

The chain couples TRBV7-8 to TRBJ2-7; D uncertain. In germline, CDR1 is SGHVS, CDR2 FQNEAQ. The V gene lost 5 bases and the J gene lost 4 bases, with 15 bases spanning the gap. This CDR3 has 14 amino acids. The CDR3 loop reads CASSAFTELYEQYF. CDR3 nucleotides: TGTGCCAGCAGCGCGTTTACTGAACTATACGAGCAGTACTTC. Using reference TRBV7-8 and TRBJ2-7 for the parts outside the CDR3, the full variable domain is GAGVSQSPRYKVAKRGQDVALRCDPISGHVSLFWYQQALGQGPEFLTYFQNEAQLDKSGLPSDRFFAERPEGSVSTLKIQRTQQEDSAVYLCASSAFTELYEQYFGPGTRLTVT.

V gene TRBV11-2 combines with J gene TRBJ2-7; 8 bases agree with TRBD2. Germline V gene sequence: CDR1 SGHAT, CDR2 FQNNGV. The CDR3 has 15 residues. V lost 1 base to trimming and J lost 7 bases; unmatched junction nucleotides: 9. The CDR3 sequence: CASSLGTSRAWEQYF. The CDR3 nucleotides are TGTGCCAGCAGCTTAGGGACTAGCCGGGCATGGGAGCAGTACTTC. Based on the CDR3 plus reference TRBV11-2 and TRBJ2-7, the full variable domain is EAGVAQSPRYKIIEKRQSVAFWCNPISGHATLYWYQQILGQGPKLLIQFQNNGVVDDSQLPKDRFSAERLKGVDSTLKIQPAKLEDSAVYLCASSLGTSRAWEQYFGPGTRLTVT.

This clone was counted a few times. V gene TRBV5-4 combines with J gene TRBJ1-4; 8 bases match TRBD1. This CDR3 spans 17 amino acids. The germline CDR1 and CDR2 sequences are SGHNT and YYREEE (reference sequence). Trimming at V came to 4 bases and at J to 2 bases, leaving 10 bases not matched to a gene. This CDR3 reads CASSQQGGRATNEKLFF. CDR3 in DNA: TGTGCCAGCAGCCAACAGGGGGGGAGGGCGACTAATGAAAAACTGTTTTTT.

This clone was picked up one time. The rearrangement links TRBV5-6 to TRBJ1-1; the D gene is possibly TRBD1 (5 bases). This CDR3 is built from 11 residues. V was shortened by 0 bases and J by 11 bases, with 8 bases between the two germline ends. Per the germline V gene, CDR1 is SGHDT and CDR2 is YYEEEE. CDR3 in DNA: TGTGCCAGCAGCTTGGGCAGGGATGCTTTCTTT. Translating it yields CASSLGRDAFF.